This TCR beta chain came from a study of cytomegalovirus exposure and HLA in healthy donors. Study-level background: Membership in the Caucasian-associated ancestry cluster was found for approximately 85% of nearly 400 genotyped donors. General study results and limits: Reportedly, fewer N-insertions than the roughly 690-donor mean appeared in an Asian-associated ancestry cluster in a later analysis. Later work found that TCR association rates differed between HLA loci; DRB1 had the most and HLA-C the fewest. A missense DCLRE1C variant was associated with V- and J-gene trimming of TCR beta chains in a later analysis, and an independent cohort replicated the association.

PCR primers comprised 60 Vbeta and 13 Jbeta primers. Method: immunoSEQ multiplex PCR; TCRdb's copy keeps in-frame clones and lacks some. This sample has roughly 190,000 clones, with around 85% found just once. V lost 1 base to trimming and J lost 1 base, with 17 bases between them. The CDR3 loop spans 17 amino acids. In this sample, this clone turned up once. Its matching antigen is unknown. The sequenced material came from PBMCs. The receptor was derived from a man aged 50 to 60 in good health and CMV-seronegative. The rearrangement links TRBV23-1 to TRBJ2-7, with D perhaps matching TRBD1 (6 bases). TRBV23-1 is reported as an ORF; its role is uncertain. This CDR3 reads CASSQFTLWTESYEQYF. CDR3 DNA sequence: TGCGCCAGCAGTCAATTTACCCTTTGGACAGAATCCTACGAGCAGTACTTC.